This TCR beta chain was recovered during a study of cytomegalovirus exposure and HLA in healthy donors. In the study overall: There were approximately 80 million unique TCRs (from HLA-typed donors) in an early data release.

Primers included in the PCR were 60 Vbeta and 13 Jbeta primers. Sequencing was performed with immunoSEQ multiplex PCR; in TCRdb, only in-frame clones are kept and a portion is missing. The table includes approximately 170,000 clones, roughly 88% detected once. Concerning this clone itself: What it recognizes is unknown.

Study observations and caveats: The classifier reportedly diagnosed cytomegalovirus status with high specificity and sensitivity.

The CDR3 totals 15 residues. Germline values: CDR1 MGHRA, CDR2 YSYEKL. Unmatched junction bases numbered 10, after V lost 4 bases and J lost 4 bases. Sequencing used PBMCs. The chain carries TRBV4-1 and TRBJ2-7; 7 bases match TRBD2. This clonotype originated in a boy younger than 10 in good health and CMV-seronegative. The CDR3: CASSPRGENGYEQYF. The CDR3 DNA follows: TGCGCCAGCAGCCCTCGGGGGGAGAATGGTTACGAGCAGTACTTC.